Described below is a single T cell receptor beta chain sequence and its context. Its cognate antigen is unknown. These data come from a study of T cells and Merkel cell carcinoma outcomes. Produced via immunoSEQ multiplex PCR; TCRdb's table is partial and in-frame only. The profile shows some 19,000 clones, 82% of them singletons. Findings and limits, study-wide: Repertoire plus T-cell density reportedly predicted Merkel cell carcinoma outcomes.

This CDR3 has 14 amino acids. Germline V gene sequence: CDR1 MNHEY, CDR2 SVGAGI. The V gene lost 7 bases and the J gene lost 3 bases, with 16 bases spanning the gap. The clonotype was recovered from a human donor with Merkel cell carcinoma. The V and J genes are TRBV6-5 and TRBJ2-7, with D possibly TRBD1 on 6 matching bases. Sequenced input: tumor tissue from Merkel cell carcinoma. CDR3 protein: CASTSRDINYEQYF. The CDR3 coding sequence is TGTGCCAGCACCTCTCGGGACATCAACTACGAGCAGTACTTC.